This TCR beta chain comes out of a study of blood T cells in healthy people across ages. This clonotype has more than one count but fewer than ten. Through a sample-barcoded 5' primer and a J-beta primer mix, a second PCR was run for roughly 7 to 12 cycles. Each CDR3 protein is one row after TCRdb ran MiXCR on the 5' RACE reads. This table holds around 1,100,000 distinct CDR3 sequences, around two fifths found once. Trimming removed 1 base from V and 1 base from J, with 13 bases in between. This CDR3 has 16 amino acids. Germline V gives CDR1 MGHRA, CDR2 YSYEKL. The extraction recovered at least 5 micrograms of total RNA per sample.

Sequencing was carried out using blood. This chain links TRBV4-1 with TRBJ2-5; D unclear. This TCR was recovered from a man aged 18 to 30 in good health. The DNA of the CDR3 is TGCGCCAGCAGCCAAGTGAGGTCCGTGGCCCAAGAGACCCAGTACTTC. Protein product: CASSQVRSVAQETQYF.